The 29 T cell receptor beta chains listed next were all sequenced from one sample in a study of T-cell memory formation after mild COVID-19. TCRdb itself ran the 5' RACE reads through MiXCR, one entry per CDR3 protein. The sample lists around 370,000 distinct CDR3 sequences; under 25% were seen once. Material: PBMCs or a T cell subset sorted from them (not recorded which). All receptors derive from an adult woman who had mild COVID-19 (a few samples of this study predate the infection). Cell type and time point are not known.

This chain uses TRBV21-1 with TRBJ2-3; the table's D call, TRBD2, has no DNA check behind it. TRBV21-1 corresponds to a pseudogene. The CDR3 runs 18 residues. The CDR3: CASSRKGLALLVTDTQYF. CDR3 DNA: TGTGCCAGCAGCAGGAAGGGACTAGCGTTATTGGTCACAGATACGCAGTATTTT.

The chain links TRBV10-3 to TRBJ2-3; D gene ambiguous. The CDR3 extends over 11 amino acids. V was shortened by 7 bases and J by 4 bases, with 6 bases between the two germline ends. Germline assignment: CDR1 ENHRY and CDR2 SYGVKD. CDR3 sequence (DNA): TGTGCCATCACGGACGCAGATACGCAGTATTTT. This codes for CAITDADTQYF.

A single count supports this clonotype. The chain joins TRBV6-5 to TRBJ1-2, with D unclear. This CDR3 spans 14 amino acids. CDR1 MNHEY and CDR2 SVGAGI come from the germline V gene. Trimming left V 7 bases short and J 4 bases short, with 16 bases between. CDR3 bases: TGTGCCAGCACCCAATGGACCGGCCCCTATGGCTACACCTTC. Its translation is CASTQWTGPYGYTF.

This clonotype was seen a few times. This chain links TRBV5-1 with TRBJ1-2, with D hard to call. V lost 1 base and J 2 bases, leaving 9 bases between the germline ends. This CDR3 has 14 amino acids. Germline V CDR1 and CDR2: SGHRS, YFSETQ. The CDR3 loop is CASSLTRSNYGYTF. The CDR3 nucleotides read TGCGCCAGCAGCTTGACCAGGAGCAACTATGGCTACACCTTC.

The V and J genes are TRBV15 and TRBJ2-2; D is possibly TRBD1 (6 bases). V shed 7 bases and J shed 7 bases, with 19 bases lying between them. The CDR3 spans 15 residues. Germline CDR1 reads LNHNV; CDR2 reads YYDKDF (reference sequence). DNA for the CDR3: TGTGCCACCACAGTGGATCAGGGGCTCGGCGGGGAGCTGTTTTTT. It is translated as CATTVDQGLGGELFF. The variable domain in full, with the rest retrieved from reference TRBV15 and TRBJ2-2, is DAMVIQNPRYQVTQFGKPVTLSCSQTLNHNVMYWYQQKSSQAPKLLFHYYDKDFNNEADTPDNFQSRRPNTSFCFLDIRSPGLGDTAMYLCATTVDQGLGGELFFGEGSRLTVL.

The V gene is TRBV5-1, the J gene TRBJ2-3; TRBD1 matches at 7 bases. After removal of 3 bases from V and 0 bases from J, the junction contained 10 bases not matched to a gene. Germline CDR1 and CDR2: SGHRS and YFSETQ. This CDR3 spans 17 amino acids. The CDR3 DNA is TGCGCCAGCAGCTGGAGCCCTGGACAGGCGAGCACAGATACGCAGTATTTT. Its translation is CASSWSPGQASTDTQYF.

The rearrangement joins TRBV19 to TRBJ1-1; D uncertain. The CDR3 extends over 11 amino acids. CDR1 is LNHDA, CDR2 SQIVND, per germline (reference sequence). V dropped 10 bases and J dropped 1 base, with 7 bases sitting between them. The CDR3 sequence: CATEQNTEAFF. CDR3 coding DNA: TGTGCCACTGAGCAGAACACTGAAGCTTTCTTT.

This chain links TRBV30 with TRBJ2-3, with a weak D call TRBD2 (6 bases). V was clipped by 3 bases and J by 6 bases, with 16 bases between them. Looked up from germline, CDR1 is GTSNPN and CDR2 is SVGIG (reference sequence). The CDR3 totals 14 residues. The CDR3 sequence is CAWRGGTGWDTQYF. The CDR3 region has the DNA TGTGCCTGGAGGGGCGGGACGGGATGGGATACGCAGTATTTT.

In its sample, this clonotype was seen a few times. The CDR3 sequence: CASSLSAGLFRYEQFF. DNA for the CDR3: TGCGCCAGCAGCTTGTCAGCAGGTCTCTTTAGGTATGAGCAGTTCTTC. V gene TRBV5-1 combines with J gene TRBJ2-1; D not certain. V was clipped by 1 base and J by 8 bases, with 19 bases between them. CDR1 and CDR2 from the germline V gene are SGHRS and YFSETQ. The CDR3 consists of 16 residues.

This clonotype was counted only a few times. This chain links TRBV7-2 with TRBJ2-3; 13 bases align to TRBD2. Germline-derived CDR1 and CDR2 are SGHTA and FQGNSA. This CDR3 comprises 18 residues. V lost 5 bases to trimming and J lost 5 bases; unmatched junction nucleotides: 13. CDR3 in amino acids: CASSIQYSTSGRLDTQYF. The CDR3 DNA sequence: TGTGCCAGCAGCATCCAGTATTCGACTAGCGGGAGGCTAGATACGCAGTATTTT.

V gene TRBV15 combines with J gene TRBJ2-3; D may be TRBD1 (5 bases). The V and J ends lost 0 bases and 2 bases respectively, with 12 bases between them. Germline CDR1 reads LNHNV; CDR2 reads YYDKDF (reference sequence). The CDR3 totals 16 residues. CDR3 coding DNA: TGTGCCACCAGCAGAGATAAGGGGCCGAACACAGATACGCAGTATTTT. It is translated as CATSRDKGPNTDTQYF.

This clonotype was seen a few times. The rearrangement uses TRBV5-6 and TRBJ1-2, with 9 bases lining up with TRBD1. V was pared by 1 base and J by 3 bases, with 19 bases of the junction left unmatched. The CDR3 extends over 20 amino acids. Germline loops: CDR1 SGHDT, CDR2 YYEEEE. DNA for the CDR3: TGTGCCAGCAGCTTGAGGCTCGTAACGGTTTTAGGACAGGGGCACTATGGCTACACCTTC. Encoded protein: CASSLRLVTVLGQGHYGYTF. Full variable domain (missing parts from reference TRBV5-6 and TRBJ1-2): DAGVTQSPTHLIKTRGQQVTLRCSPKSGHDTVSWYQQALGQGPQFIFQYYEEEERQRGNFPDRFSGHQFPNYSSELNVNALLLGDSALYLCASSLRLVTVLGQGHYGYTFGSGTRLTVV.

The gene calls are TRBV2 and TRBJ2-7, with 7 bases matching TRBD2. Germline assignment: CDR1 SNHLY and CDR2 FYNNEI. The CDR3 covers 14 residues. The V segment lost 4 bases and the J segment 2 bases; nucleotides outside the gene matches: 5. The CDR3 DNA reads as TGTGCCAGCAGTGCCGCTAGCGGCCCCTACGAGCAGTACTTC. This sequence encodes CASSAASGPYEQYF. The full variable domain, in which reference TRBV2 and TRBJ2-7 provide the parts outside the CDR3, is EPEVTQTPSHQVTQMGQEVILRCVPISNHLYFYWYRQILGQKVEFLVSFYNNEISEKSEIFDDQFSVERPDGSNFTLKIRSTKLEDSAMYFCASSAASGPYEQYFGPGTRLTVT.

This clonotype was found a few times. The chain is built from TRBV27 and TRBJ2-1, with unresolved D. The CDR3 consists of 14 residues. Germline V CDR1 and CDR2: MNHEY, SMNVEV (reference sequence). V lost 7 bases and J lost 9, with 19 bases in between. The CDR3 DNA reads as TGTGCCAGCACCGTTCGACTTTCCCACAGTGAGCAGTTCTTC. It encodes CASTVRLSHSEQFF.

This clonotype was observed a few times. The chain is built from TRBV7-9 and TRBJ2-5; TRBD1 matches at 7 bases. This CDR3 comprises 17 residues. V shed 5 bases, J shed 2 bases, and the junction held 14 bases outside the gene matches. Germline CDR1 SEHNR, CDR2 FQNEAQ (reference sequence). The CDR3 DNA reads TGTGCCAGCAGCCCCGGGCACAGGGGAACTGGACAAGAGACCCAGTACTTC. This translates into CASSPGHRGTGQETQYF.

The chain carries TRBV7-9 and TRBJ1-2; TRBD1 matches 8 bases. With 5 bases clipped from V and 10 bases from J, the junction kept 9 bases outside the gene matches. The V gene's germline CDR1 is SEHNR and CDR2 FQNEAQ (reference sequence). The length of the CDR3 is 13 residues. CDR3 loop: CASSPQGVDAYTF. The CDR3 coding sequence is TGTGCCAGCAGCCCACAGGGGGTAGATGCCTACACCTTC.

This clonotype was detected a few times. This chain links TRBV6-5 with TRBJ2-3; a possible D gene is TRBD1 (6 bases). Germline values: CDR1 MNHEY, CDR2 SVGAGI. The V end was cut by 6 bases, the J end by 7 bases, with 17 bases between. The CDR3 is 14 residues long. The CDR3 bases are TGTGCCAGCAGCAACATAGGGGGTAGGAATACGCAGTATTTT. Residues: CASSNIGGRNTQYF.

This clonotype was counted at least ten times. The chain combines TRBV6-6 with TRBJ1-6; TRBD1 aligns across 9 bases. The CDR3 totals 15 residues. V gave up 6 bases and J gave up 9 bases; unmatched junction bases: 9. Looked up from germline, CDR1 is MNHNY and CDR2 is SVGAGI (reference sequence). CDR3 loop: CASRGRTGDISPLHF. In nucleotides, the CDR3 is TGTGCCAGCAGAGGGAGGACAGGGGATATTTCACCCCTCCACTTT.

This clonotype was recorded a few times. The chain is built from TRBV29-1 and TRBJ2-3; 9 nucleotides align to TRBD2. This CDR3 comprises 15 residues. The V segment lost 8 bases and the J segment 2 bases; nucleotides outside the gene matches: 11. CDR1 and CDR2 from the germline V gene are SQVTM and ANQGSEA. This CDR3 reads CSTQTSGAYTDTQYF. Written as DNA, the CDR3 is TGCAGCACCCAGACTAGCGGAGCTTACACAGATACGCAGTATTTT.

This clonotype was counted only a few times. The chain employs TRBV6-2 or TRBV6-3 and TRBJ2-7, with 12 bases fitting TRBD2. CDR3 size: 16 residues. Germline-derived CDR1 and CDR2 are MNHEY and SVGEGT. V trimming: 4 bases; J trimming: 2 bases; junction bases outside the gene matches: 6. In DNA form, the CDR3 reads TGTGCCAGCAGTTTCCGACTAGCGGGAGATACCTACGAGCAGTACTTC. Its protein is CASSFRLAGDTYEQYF.

The V and J genes are TRBV29-1 and TRBJ2-2; 7 bases are shared with TRBD2. V lost 7 bases and J lost 6; bases outside the gene matches: 5. The CDR3 has 12 residues. CDR1 and CDR2 from the germline V gene are SQVTM and ANQGSEA. DNA for the CDR3: TGCAGCGCCTTAAGCGGGGCCGGGGAGCTGTTTTTT. Encoded protein: CSALSGAGELFF.

This clonotype appeared a few times. V and J are TRBV19 and TRBJ2-4; D is possibly TRBD2 (5 bases). The CDR3 sequence is 13 residues long. Per the germline V gene, CDR1 is LNHDA and CDR2 is SQIVND (reference sequence). Trimming cost V 3 bases and J 9 bases, with 12 bases left between them. CDR3 in DNA: TGTGCCAGTAGTATGTCCCTTGGGAGCATTCAGTACTTC. This sequence encodes CASSMSLGSIQYF.

The sample holds a few counts of this clonotype. The chain uses TRBV9 and TRBJ2-7; 8 bases are a match to TRBD1. V shed 3 bases, J shed 2 bases, and the junction held 10 bases outside the gene matches. The CDR3 loop spans 16 amino acids. Germline CDR1 and CDR2: SGDLS and YYNGEE. DNA for the CDR3: TGTGCCAGCAGCGGAGGACAGGGCGCCGGGACCTACGAGCAGTACTTC. It codes for CASSGGQGAGTYEQYF. The full variable domain, rest sourced from reference TRBV9 and TRBJ2-7, is DSGVTQTPKHLITATGQRVTLRCSPRSGDLSVYWYQQSLDQGLQFLIQYYNGEERAKGNILERFSAQQFPDLHSELNLSSLELGDSALYFCASSGGQGAGTYEQYFGPGTRLTVT.

This clonotype was recorded a few times. The chain combines TRBV20-1 with TRBJ1-5, with no clear D. V lost 3 bases and J 3 bases, leaving 12 bases between the germline ends. This CDR3 is built from 14 residues. The germline CDR1 and CDR2 sequences are DFQATT and SNEGSKA (reference sequence). Here the CDR3 reads CSASWTVSNQPQHF. The CDR3 nucleotides read TGCAGTGCTAGCTGGACTGTTTCCAATCAGCCCCAGCATTTT.

The chain has TRBV6-6 and TRBJ2-7, with TRBD2 identical over 8 bases. V trimming: 2 bases; J trimming: 5 bases; junction bases outside the gene matches: 11. Germline values: CDR1 MNHNY, CDR2 SVGAGI (reference sequence). The CDR3 is made up of 16 amino acids. For the CDR3, the DNA is TGTGCCAGCAGTTACAAACAGTCCGGGACTAGGGACGAGCAGTACTTC. Residues: CASSYKQSGTRDEQYF.

This clonotype was picked up many times. The V and J genes are TRBV7-9 and TRBJ2-1; D is undetermined. Germline V gene lookup returns CDR1 SEHNR and CDR2 FQNEAQ (reference sequence). Between the trimmed V and J ends, which lost 0 bases and 8 bases, there was a span of 5 bases. This CDR3 comprises 12 residues. The CDR3 DNA follows: TGTGCCAGCAGCTTAGCGTGGGATGAGCAGTTCTTC. It is translated as CASSLAWDEQFF.

CDR3 bases: TGCAGTGCTAGTACCGATTCTGAGCAGTTCTTC. Its translation: CSASTDSEQFF. J is TRBJ2-1 and V is TRBV20-1; D gene ambiguous. The CDR3 extends over 11 amino acids. Germline lookup yields CDR1 DFQATT and CDR2 SNEGSKA (reference sequence). V was clipped by 3 bases and J by 9 bases, with 9 bases between them.

This clonotype was observed a handful of times. J is TRBJ2-2 and V is TRBV12-3 or TRBV12-4; D unresolved. The CDR3 contains 14 residues. Between the trimmed V and J ends, which lost 1 base and 5 bases, there was a span of 8 bases. The CDR3 DNA reads as TGTGCCAGCAGTTTAGACCCAGCAACCGGGGAGCTGTTTTTT. Encoded protein: CASSLDPATGELFF.

The chain has TRBV20-1 and TRBJ2-7; D is perhaps TRBD1 (6 bases). The CDR3 spans 13 residues. Germline values: CDR1 DFQATT, CDR2 SNEGSKA (reference sequence). Trimming pared 1 base from V and 1 base from J, leaving 8 bases between. This CDR3 is CSARARGSYEQYF. CDR3 sequence (DNA): TGCAGTGCTAGAGCTAGGGGGTCCTACGAGCAGTACTTC.